Only a few counts were recorded for the clone carrying this T cell receptor (beta chain). Its antigen is not known. Alongside a J-beta primer mix, a sample-barcoded 5' primer served in a second PCR lasting about 7 to 11 cycles. One entry per CDR3 protein, called by TCRdb with MiXCR from the 5' RACE reads. The table includes about 1,500,000 distinct CDR3 sequences, 28% detected once. The data originate from a study of blood T cells in healthy people across ages. Whole-study results and caveats: Per million T cells, the diversity of TCR beta decreased roughly linearly as age advanced.

Each donor supplied 7.5 to 10 milliliters of peripheral blood. The ends were cut back, 5 bases at V and 7 bases at J, with 14 bases in the middle. Germline values: CDR1 SGHTA, CDR2 FQGNSA. The CDR3 is 13 amino acids. The sample taken for sequencing was blood. V is TRBV7-2 and J is TRBJ1-2; D call uncertain. The source is a woman under 40 in good health. In DNA form, the CDR3 reads TGTGCCAGCAGCCAGAAGGACGGTCGTGGCTACACCTTC. Translation: CASSQKDGRGYTF.